These 11 T cell receptor beta chains originate from one sample sequenced in a study of T cells after yellow fever vaccination. TCRdb processed the 5' RACE reads anew with MiXCR; each CDR3 protein has one entry. The repertoire holds some 670,000 distinct CDR3 sequences, with roughly 12% as singletons. The sequences come from PBMCs, collected on the day of the yellow fever booster vaccination. Source of these receptors: a man aged 30-40 years who received the YFV17D yellow fever vaccine.

A few counts support this clonotype. The rearrangement links TRBV7-8 to TRBJ2-3; D is perhaps TRBD1 or TRBD2 (5 bases each). The CDR3 extends over 15 amino acids. Germline V lookup: CDR1 SGHVS, CDR2 FQNEAQ. The V and J ends lost 5 bases and 4 bases respectively, with 16 bases between them. The CDR3 DNA is TGTGCCAGCAGCACACTAGGGGCTCAAGCAGATACGCAGTATTTT. Translation: CASSTLGAQADTQYF.

This clonotype was seen more than once but under ten times. The V gene is TRBV15, the J gene TRBJ2-7, with D possibly being TRBD1 or TRBD2 (5 bases each). Trimming cost V 4 bases and J 5 bases, with 21 bases left between them. The V gene's germline CDR1 is LNHNV and CDR2 YYDKDF (reference sequence). This CDR3 is built from 16 residues. The DNA of the CDR3 is TGTGCCACCAGCACCCGGGGTGGGGCCCTAGGCGACGAGCAGTACTTC. It yields the protein CATSTRGGALGDEQYF.

V and J are TRBV6-5 and TRBJ2-3, with 7 bases that match TRBD2. This CDR3 is 15 amino acids long. Germline V gives CDR1 MNHEY, CDR2 SVGAGI. J lost 1 base, V lost 2 bases, and 3 bases had no gene match. CDR3 region: CASSYAGVGTDTQYF. The CDR3 nucleotides read TGTGCCAGCAGTTACGCGGGAGTTGGCACAGATACGCAGTATTTT.

The chain has TRBV20-1 and TRBJ2-7; D is perhaps TRBD1 or TRBD2 (6 bases each). Trimming left V 8 bases short and J 6 bases short, with 14 bases between. Looked up from germline, CDR1 is DFQATT and CDR2 is SNEGSKA (reference sequence). The CDR3 is 11 amino acids. The CDR3 region is CSPRGGTEQYF. The CDR3 DNA is TGCAGTCCCCGAGGGGGGACCGAGCAGTACTTC.

This clonotype turned up a few times. This chain links TRBV5-8 with TRBJ1-5, with D uncertain. CDR3 length: 14 residues. V lost 1 base to trimming and J lost 1 base, with 6 bases between them. Germline loops: CDR1 SGHTS, CDR2 YDEGEE. The CDR3 here is CASSLFRSNQPQHF. The CDR3 nucleotides read TGTGCCAGCAGCTTGTTCCGCAGCAATCAGCCCCAGCATTTT.

V usage is TRBV6-1 and J usage is TRBJ2-1; 10 nucleotides line up with TRBD1. V shed 11 bases and J 4 bases; nucleotides not matched to a gene: 11. This CDR3 contains 15 residues. Germline CDR1 MNHNS, CDR2 SASEGT. CDR3 in amino acids: CAGKLGTGVYNEQFF. The CDR3 DNA sequence: TGTGCCGGAAAACTCGGGACAGGGGTATACAATGAGCAGTTCTTC.

This clonotype was counted a few times. CDR3 in DNA: TGCGCCAGCAGTCCGGGGGGAGGGGTCACAGAGACCCAGTACTTC. Translation gives CASSPGGGVTETQYF. The rearrangement joins TRBV5-1 to TRBJ2-5; TRBD2 aligns across 7 bases. This CDR3 comprises 15 residues. V gave up 5 bases and J gave up 4 bases; unmatched junction bases: 11. Germline CDR1 reads SGHRS; CDR2 reads YFSETQ.

This clonotype was detected a few times. Germline is not matched at one junction end, which may reflect a read error. The rearrangement uses TRBV6-2 or TRBV6-3 and TRBJ2-1; D ambiguous. The CDR3 runs to 14 residues. The germline V gene has CDR1 MNHEY and CDR2 SVGEGT. CDR3 residues: CASSYLPSHNEQFF. The CDR3 coding sequence is TGTGCCAGCAGTTACCTCCCCTCCCACAATGAGCAGTTCTTC.

The V gene is TRBV20-1, the J gene TRBJ2-1, with 16 nucleotides matching TRBD2. J gave up 0 bases and V 6 bases, and 11 bases lay outside the gene matches. The CDR3 is 19 amino acids. Germline V gene data show CDR1 as DFQATT and CDR2 as SNEGSKA (reference sequence). CDR3 in DNA: TGCAGTGCCCCGGGACTAGCGGGAGGGCCACGGGGCTCCTACAATGAGCAGTTCTTC. Translation: CSAPGLAGGPRGSYNEQFF.

This clonotype was seen only a few times. This chain links TRBV12-3 or TRBV12-4 with TRBJ1-1; D call uncertain. Trimming took off 7 bases at V and 4 bases at J, with 10 bases between the two ends. CDR3 length equals 12 residues. DNA of the CDR3: TGTGCCAGCACTCCACATCGCACTGAAGCTTTCTTT. Its translation: CASTPHRTEAFF.

The sample holds a few counts of this clonotype. J is TRBJ2-3 and V is TRBV2; tentative D call: TRBD2 (5 bases). Trimming removed 2 bases at V and 0 bases at J, with 6 bases between. The CDR3 is 14 amino acids. Per the germline V gene, CDR1 is SNHLY and CDR2 is FYNNEI. Here the CDR3 DNA reads TGTGCCAGCAGTGAACGGGGAAGCACAGATACGCAGTATTTT. Its protein product is CASSERGSTDTQYF.